The 13 T cell receptor beta chains listed next were all sequenced from one sample in a study of beta chain features in type 1 diabetes (dated by TCRdb to about 2018). Library preparation was by the immunoSEQ multiplex PCR assay. All of the isolated RNA was reverse transcribed with the High Capacity cDNA Reverse Transcription Kit, so expressed TCRB transcripts were sequenced. TCRdb mirrors the immuneACCESS table, restricted to in-frame sequences. Some clones are absent from its copies; in checked studies, under half trace to an unresolved V gene, and the reason for the others is unknown. In all, the sample holds 400,000 to 500,000 clones, and about 15% of those were seen once. In total, the top ten clones hold under 0.04% of the sample. The specimen sequenced was naive CD4+ T cells from blood. The cell subset or site tag for this specimen amounts to: true naive CD4+ T cells. The receptor source for this set is a man aged 25 to 40 in good health.

This clone was found a few times. V and J are TRBV19 and TRBJ2-1, with D perhaps matching TRBD1 (6 bases). The length of the CDR3 is 11 residues. Germline CDR1 reads LNHDA; CDR2 reads SQIVND (reference sequence). With 6 bases removed from V and 14 bases from J, the gap between germline ends came to 14 bases. DNA for the CDR3: TGTGCCAGTAGGGTCGGGACAAAAGAGTTCTTC. As protein: CASRVGTKEFF.

This clone was counted ten times or more. The same CDR3 can be traced to other DNA sequences in this sample. The J gene is TRBJ2-6, the V gene TRBV10-3; no clear D gene. The CDR3 extends over 14 amino acids. Trimming stripped 5 bases from V and 0 bases from J, with 5 bases between. From germline, CDR1 is ENHRY and CDR2 SYGVKD. The CDR3 DNA sequence: TGTGCCATCAGTACAAGCTCTGGGGCCAACGTCCTGACTTTC. This encodes CAISTSSGANVLTF.

The rearrangement uses TRBV11-2 and TRBJ2-3, with 8 bases that match TRBD2. V shed 4 bases and J 0 bases; nucleotides not matched to a gene: 6. The germline V gene has CDR1 SGHAT and CDR2 FQNNGV. CDR3 length equals 16 residues. The CDR3 protein is CASSSIAGPSTDTQYF. DNA for the CDR3: TGTGCCAGCAGCTCGATAGCGGGGCCTAGCACAGATACGCAGTATTTT.

This clone was seen a few times. V gene TRBV11-3 combines with J gene TRBJ2-1; 10 nucleotides match TRBD2. V lost 1 base, J lost 8 bases, and 8 bases stayed unmatched. Germline assignment: CDR1 SGHNT and CDR2 YENEEA. CDR3 size: 16 residues. The CDR3: CASSLVRLAGQHEQFF. CDR3 in DNA: TGTGCCAGCAGCTTAGTCAGACTAGCGGGCCAGCATGAGCAGTTCTTC.

CDR3 region: CASTPNRKDEQFF. As DNA, the CDR3 is TGTGCCAGCACCCCGAATCGCAAGGATGAGCAGTTCTTC. The V gene is TRBV25-1, the J gene TRBJ2-1; D uncertain. This CDR3 region has 13 residues. Germline V gene sequence: CDR1 MGHDK, CDR2 SYGVNS. V dropped 7 bases and J dropped 8 bases, with 15 bases sitting between them. Drawing the rest from reference TRBV25-1 and TRBJ2-1, the complete variable domain is EADIYQTPRYLVIGTGKKITLECSQTMGHDKMYWYQQDPGMELHLIHYSYGVNSTEKGDLSSESTVSRIRTEHFPLTLESARPSHTSQYLCASTPNRKDEQFFGPGTRLTVL.

This clone has just a few counts. The chain couples TRBV21-1 to TRBJ1-1. TRBV21-1 corresponds to a pseudogene. The CDR3 is 10 residues long. CDR3 sequence (DNA): TGTGCCAGGTTGGTCCGGGAGGCTTTCTTT. This encodes CARLVREAFF.

The chain has TRBV5-1 and TRBJ2-7; no reliable D call. The ends were cut back, 4 bases at V and 6 bases at J, with 20 bases in the middle. CDR3 size: 15 residues. CDR1 SGHRS and CDR2 YFSETQ come from the germline V gene. The CDR3 DNA sequence: TGCGCCAGCAGCAGACTTATGGCTGGGATTGGCGAGCAGTACTTC. This codes for CASSRLMAGIGEQYF.

The chain uses TRBV7-9 and TRBJ1-2, with D possibly being TRBD1 (6 bases). Germline assignment: CDR1 SEHNR and CDR2 FQNEAQ (reference sequence). The CDR3 is 14 residues long. V lost 2 bases to trimming and J lost 3 bases, with 10 bases between them. The CDR3 spells CASSLQGRHYGYTF. CDR3 DNA sequence: TGTGCCAGCAGCTTACAGGGGAGGCACTATGGCTACACCTTC.

This clone occurred a few times. This chain connects TRBV5-4 to TRBJ1-1, with 7 positions matching TRBD1. The CDR3 runs 14 residues. V gave up 3 bases and J gave up 4 bases; unmatched junction bases: 6. In germline, CDR1 is SGHNT, CDR2 YYREEE (reference sequence). The CDR3 DNA is TGTGCCAGCAGCTCTACAGGGGCGAGCACTGAAGCTTTCTTT. It yields the protein CASSSTGASTEAFF.

The chain combines TRBV10-2 with TRBJ1-5, with a weak D call TRBD1 (6 bases). Between the trimmed V and J ends, which lost 6 bases and 5 bases, there was a span of 11 bases. The germline gives CDR1 WSHSY, CDR2 SAAADI. This CDR3 is 13 amino acids long. CDR3 nucleotide sequence: TGCGCCAGCAGCCCAGGGGACCATCAGCCCCAGCATTTT. This codes for CASSPGDHQPQHF.

CDR3 loop: CASSVAAGAPDTQYF. DNA for the CDR3: TGTGCCAGCAGCGTAGCTGCGGGAGCCCCAGATACGCAGTATTTT. The chain employs TRBV9 and TRBJ2-3; 7 nucleotides agree with TRBD2. The CDR3 extends over 15 amino acids. Trimming removed 0 bases from V and 4 bases from J; junction bases left unmatched: 5. CDR1 is SGDLS and CDR2 is YYNGEE in the germline V gene. Variable domain in full (rest from reference TRBV9 and TRBJ2-3): DSGVTQTPKHLITATGQRVTLRCSPRSGDLSVYWYQQSLDQGLQFLIQYYNGEERAKGNILERFSAQQFPDLHSELNLSSLELGDSALYFCASSVAAGAPDTQYFGPGTRLTVL.

Only a few counts were recorded for this clone. The chain employs TRBV6-6 and TRBJ2-2; no clear D. This CDR3 comprises 14 residues. Trimming removed 7 bases from V and 6 bases from J, with 15 bases in between. Looked up from germline, CDR1 is MNHNY and CDR2 is SVGAGI (reference sequence). The CDR3 is CASTLALGAGELFF. In nucleotides, the CDR3 is TGTGCCAGCACCTTGGCGCTCGGTGCCGGGGAGCTGTTTTTT.

The CDR3 DNA is TGCGCCAGCAGCGAGGGACAGGGAAGCACAGATACGCAGTATTTT. It is translated as CASSEGQGSTDTQYF. V usage is TRBV5-1 and J usage is TRBJ2-3; 9 nucleotides agree with TRBD1. From germline, CDR1 is SGHRS and CDR2 YFSETQ. The CDR3 consists of 15 residues. Losses at the gene ends were 4 bases for V and 0 bases for J; bases not matched to a gene: 3.